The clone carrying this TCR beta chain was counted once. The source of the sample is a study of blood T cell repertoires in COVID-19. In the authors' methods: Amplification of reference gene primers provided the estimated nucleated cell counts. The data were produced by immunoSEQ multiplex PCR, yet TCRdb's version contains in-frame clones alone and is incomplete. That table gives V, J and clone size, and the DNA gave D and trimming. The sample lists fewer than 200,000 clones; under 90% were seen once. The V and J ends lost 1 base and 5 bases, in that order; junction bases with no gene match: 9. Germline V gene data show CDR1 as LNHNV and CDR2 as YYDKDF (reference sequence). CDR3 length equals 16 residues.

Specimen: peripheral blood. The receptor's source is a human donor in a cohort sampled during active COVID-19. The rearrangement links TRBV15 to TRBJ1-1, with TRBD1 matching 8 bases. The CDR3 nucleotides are TGTGCCACCAGCAGAGCTGTTGGACAGGGAGGGACTGAAGCTTTCTTT. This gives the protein CATSRAVGQGGTEAFF.